Sequencing of this TCR beta chain was carried out in a study of CD8 T cells in ankylosing spondylitis. Findings and limits, study-wide: Clones tied to disease were said to be significantly enriched in matched ankylosing spondylitis synovial fluid.

MiXCR was run by TCRdb on the 5' RACE reads, yielding one entry per CDR3 protein. The profile covers some 220,000 distinct CDR3 sequences, with over 7% appearing a single time and 4% to 5% taken by the ten largest. The CDR3 is 13 amino acids. The V end lost 7 bases, the J end lost 6 bases, and 19 bases lay between the germline ends. The germline V gene encodes CDR1 SQVTM and CDR2 ANQGSEA. A word on this clonotype: No antigen is known for it.

Sequenced sample: blood, either unsorted or a sorted T cell fraction (not recorded which). This TCR was sampled from a female donor with ankylosing spondylitis or in good health (not recorded which). This chain joins TRBV29-1 and TRBJ2-7; possible D gene TRBD2, 7 bases. The chain's CDR3 is CSAGGGASSEQYF. The CDR3 DNA sequence: TGCAGCGCTGGGGGGGGGGCATCTTCCGAGCAGTACTTC.